This is a list of T cell receptor beta chains from one sample in a study of cytomegalovirus exposure and HLA in healthy donors. Measured with immunoSEQ multiplex PCR; TCRdb has only the in-frame clones, and not every one. The sample lists some 100,000 clones, around 80% occurring once. The sample taken for sequencing was PBMCs. These receptors originate from a woman between 45 and 60 years old in good health and CMV-seropositive. The CDR3 runs from the conserved cysteine through the conserved F or W. D genes are given only for firm matches. Some rows mark clone size as missing; the rest say once, few, many or name a class of expanded clone.

CDR3 protein	CDR3 DNA	clone size	V gene	J gene	D gene
CSVEDLSFPGELFF	TGCAGCGTTGAAGATCTCAGTTTTCCCGGGGAGCTGTTTTTT	-	TRBV29-1	TRBJ2-2	-
CASSRTSPDTQYF	TGTGCCAGCAGCCGTACTAGCCCCGATACGCAGTATTTT	once	TRBV7-9	TRBJ2-3	-
CASTGGPSNQPQHF	TGTGCCAGCACCGGGGGGCCTAGCAATCAGCCCCAGCATTTT	-	TRBV7-2	TRBJ1-5	-
CASSLAAGQPQHF	TGTGCCAGCAGCTTGGCCGCGGGGCAGCCCCAGCATTTT	-	TRBV11-2	TRBJ1-5	-
CASSRGQVDQPQHF	TGTGCCAGCAGCAGGGGACAAGTAGATCAGCCCCAGCATTTT	-	TRBV5-8	TRBJ1-5	-
CASSKLGQGGEKLFF	TGTGCCAGCAGCAAGCTTGGACAGGGTGGTGAAAAACTGTTTTTT	-	TRBV11-2	TRBJ1-4	TRBD1
CSVMDRGAGNTIYF	TGCAGCGTAATGGACAGGGGCGCTGGAAACACCATATATTTT	-	TRBV29-1	TRBJ1-3	TRBD1
CASSTQGAHTGELFF	TGTGCCAGCTCAACGCAGGGGGCGCACACCGGGGAGCTGTTTTTT	-	TRBV18	TRBJ2-2	TRBD1
CASSLFQGKGNSPLHF	TGTGCCAGCAGCTTGTTCCAGGGAAAGGGTAATTCACCCCTCCACTTT	-	TRBV5-6	TRBJ1-6	-
CASSEGGVVVNEQFF	TGTGCCAGCAGCGAGGGAGGAGTGGTAGTTAATGAGCAGTTCTTC	once	TRBV9	TRBJ2-1	-
CASSWGSSYEQYF	TGTGCCAGCAGTTGGGGCAGCTCCTACGAGCAGTACTTC	-	TRBV27	TRBJ2-7	-
CASSMGGGYTF	TGTGCCAGCAGCATGGGCGGCGGCTACACCTTC	-	TRBV5-5	TRBJ1-2	-
CASSSGTSGGFETQYF	TGTGCCAGCAGCTCAGGGACTAGCGGGGGTTTTGAGACCCAGTACTTC	-	TRBV9	TRBJ2-5	TRBD2
CASSLEQGARGYTF	TGTGCCAGCTCACTCGAACAGGGGGCCCGTGGCTACACCTTC	-	TRBV18	TRBJ1-2	TRBD1
CASSRQGIGNTIYF	TGTGCCAGCAGCCGACAGGGGATAGGAAACACCATATATTTT	-	TRBV6-5	TRBJ1-3	TRBD1
CASSASGQAYGYTF	TGTGCCAGTAGTGCCTCGGGACAGGCTTATGGCTACACCTTC	-	TRBV19	TRBJ1-2	TRBD1
CASKVKREGFGEQYF	TGTGCCAGCAAAGTAAAGCGGGAGGGTTTCGGCGAGCAGTACTTC	-	TRBV27	TRBJ2-7	TRBD2
CAISVQEGNTEAFF	TGTGCCATCAGTGTGCAGGAAGGCAACACTGAAGCTTTCTTT	-	TRBV10-3	TRBJ1-1	-
CASSLHQGTEAFF	TGCGCCAGCAGCTTGCATCAGGGGACTGAAGCTTTCTTT	once	TRBV5-1	TRBJ1-1	-
CASSIGGPGNTIYF	TGTGCCAGTAGTATCGGAGGGCCTGGAAACACCATATATTTT	-	TRBV19	TRBJ1-3	-
CASKTSVSQFF	TGTGCCAGTAAGACTAGCGTTAGTCAGTTCTTC	-	TRBV19	TRBJ2-1	TRBD2
CASSTDRVIGYTF	TGTGCCAGCAGCACGGACAGGGTCATTGGCTACACCTTC	-	TRBV11-3	TRBJ1-2	TRBD1
CASSRQGQGIEKLFF	TGTGCCAGCAGCCGACAGGGACAGGGAATTGAAAAACTGTTTTTT	-	TRBV13	TRBJ1-4	TRBD1
CASSFTSGWDNEQFF	TGCGCCAGCAGCTTTACTAGCGGTTGGGACAATGAGCAGTTCTTC	-	TRBV5-1	TRBJ2-1	TRBD2
CASRSSGGSSYEQYF	TGTGCCAGCAGGTCTAGCGGGGGTAGCTCCTACGAGCAGTACTTC	-	TRBV6-1	TRBJ2-7	TRBD2
CASSLLAGARTYNEQFF	TGTGCCAGCTCATTGCTAGCGGGAGCCCGGACGTACAATGAGCAGTTCTTC	-	TRBV18	TRBJ2-1	TRBD2
CAWSVPSGASTDTQYF	TGTGCCTGGAGTGTACCGAGCGGGGCAAGCACAGATACGCAGTATTTT	-	TRBV30	TRBJ2-3	TRBD2
CASSIPGINTIYF	TGTGCCAGTAGCATCCCAGGGATCAACACCATATATTTT	-	TRBV19	TRBJ1-3	-
CASSVGTYNEQFF	TGTGCCAGCAGTGTCGGTACCTACAATGAGCAGTTCTTC	few	TRBV6-1	TRBJ2-1	-
CASIPPVTEGAIYF	TGTGCCAGCATCCCTCCCGTAACAGAAGGCGCCATATATTTT	-	TRBV7-9	TRBJ1-3	-
CASSAYRYNEQFF	TGCGCCAGCAGTGCATACAGGTACAATGAGCAGTTCTTC	-	TRBV10-1	TRBJ2-1	-
CASSVAHNTGELFF	TGTGCCAGCAGTGTGGCCCACAACACCGGGGAGCTGTTTTTT	-	TRBV2	TRBJ2-2	-
CASSFSRGTYEQYF	TGTGCCAGCAGCTTCTCCAGGGGCACGTACGAGCAGTACTTC	few	TRBV5-4	TRBJ2-7	-
CASSDRGPLEQYF	TGTGCCAGCAGTGACAGGGGGCCTCTCGAGCAGTACTTC	-	TRBV2	TRBJ2-7	TRBD1
CASHSGANYGYTF	TGTGCCAGCCACTCAGGGGCTAACTATGGCTACACCTTC	-	TRBV9	TRBJ1-2	-
CATRTSGTYNEQFF	TGTGCCACACGGACTAGCGGAACCTACAATGAGCAGTTCTTC	-	TRBV10-3	TRBJ2-1	TRBD2
CASSEAGSGIETQYF	TGTGCCAGCAGTGAAGCGGGTAGCGGGATTGAGACCCAGTACTTC	-	TRBV2	TRBJ2-5	TRBD2
CASHAGTAYGYTF	TGTGCCAGCCATGCCGGGACAGCTTATGGCTACACCTTC	few	TRBV2	TRBJ1-2	TRBD1
CASSLTGSYGYTF	TGTGCCAGCAGCTTGACAGGGAGCTATGGCTACACCTTC	once	TRBV5-4	TRBJ1-2	-
CASSLAGAPLTDTQYF	TGTGCCAGCAGCCTAGCGGGGGCCCCTCTCACAGATACGCAGTATTTT	-	TRBV7-3	TRBJ2-3	TRBD2
CASSLHRDGGYTF	TGTGCCAGCAGCTTGCACAGGGATGGGGGCTACACCTTC	-	TRBV5-5	TRBJ1-2	-
CASSPRYEQFF	TGTGCCAGCAGCCCCAGGTATGAGCAGTTCTTC	-	TRBV5-5	TRBJ2-1	-
CASSEALRLAYEQYF	TGTGCCAGCAGTGAAGCGCTTCGACTTGCCTACGAGCAGTACTTC	-	TRBV2	TRBJ2-7	-
CASSSGGWGTSYNEQFF	TGTGCCAGCAGCTCCGGGGGGTGGGGGACCTCCTACAATGAGCAGTTCTTC	-	TRBV11-2	TRBJ2-1	TRBD2
CASSLTPPGETQYF	TGTGCCAGCAGTTTAACTCCCCCTGGAGAGACCCAGTACTTC	-	TRBV27	TRBJ2-5	-
CASSYRGNRDGYTF	TGTGCCAGCAGTTACCGAGGGAACAGGGATGGCTACACCTTC	-	TRBV6-6	TRBJ1-2	-
CASRYSQGAENTIYF	TGTGCCAGCAGGTACTCACAGGGGGCGGAAAACACCATATATTTT	-	TRBV25-1	TRBJ1-3	TRBD1
CASSLWTQGNTIYF	TGTGCCAGCAGCCTGTGGACTCAAGGAAACACCATATATTTT	-	TRBV11-2	TRBJ1-3	-
CSVGRQVSYNEQFF	TGCAGCGTTGGACGACAGGTGTCCTACAATGAGCAGTTCTTC	-	TRBV29-1	TRBJ2-1	-
CATFGLAGGPGLETQYF	TGTGCCACCTTTGGACTAGCGGGAGGGCCTGGTCTAGAGACCCAGTACTTC	-	TRBV15	TRBJ2-5	TRBD2
CSVVRAGVGTDTQYF	TGCAGCGTTGTTCGGGCGGGAGTGGGGACAGATACGCAGTATTTT	once	TRBV29-1	TRBJ2-3	TRBD2
CASSPGLADTDTQYF	TGTGCCAGCAGCCCGGGACTAGCGGACACAGATACGCAGTATTTT	-	TRBV5-4	TRBJ2-3	TRBD2
CASSLLDSSNQPQHF	TGTGCCAGCAGTCTACTGGACAGTAGCAATCAGCCCCAGCATTTT	few	TRBV6-5	TRBJ1-5	-
CASSTGTSGREQYF	TGTGCCAGCAGTACCGGGACTAGCGGTCGCGAGCAGTACTTC	-	TRBV11-2	TRBJ2-7	TRBD2
CASFGATNAYEQYF	TGTGCCAGCTTTGGCGCGACAAATGCCTACGAGCAGTACTTC	-	TRBV27	TRBJ2-7	-
CASSPGLQGELFF	TGTGCCAGCAGCCCTGGCCTCCAAGGGGAACTGTTTTTT	-	TRBV6-5	TRBJ1-4	-
CASSDQGAGNEQFF	TGTGCCAGCAGCGACCAGGGGGCAGGAAATGAGCAGTTCTTC	-	TRBV9	TRBJ2-1	TRBD1
CASSPSQGDIAEAFF	TGTGCCAGCAGCCCGTCCCAGGGTGATATAGCTGAAGCTTTCTTT	-	TRBV5-5	TRBJ1-1	-
CASSVTGYGYTF	TGTGCCAGCAGCGTAACAGGCTATGGCTACACCTTC	-	TRBV9	TRBJ1-2	-